These 13 T cell receptor beta chains came from one sample sequenced in a study of shared clonotypes between healthy human individuals (dated by TCRdb to the early 2020s). The library was obtained by the immunoSEQ multiplex PCR assay. Entries here come from immuneACCESS through TCRdb and include only in-frame sequences with V and J called. Some clones fail to appear in such tables; in the studies checked, an unresolved V gene covers under half of the shortfall, and the cause of the remainder is unknown. The sample profile shows over a million clones; approximately 97% of them were found once. Roughly 1.1% of the sample is taken by the ten largest. Sample: naive CD4+ T cells sorted from blood. What this sample's cell subset or site label stands for: CD45RA+ positively selected. These receptors were collected from a man aged 30-40 years in good health.

The chain employs TRBV5-1 and TRBJ2-3; a possible D gene is TRBD1 (6 bases). Trimming pared 2 bases from V and 1 base from J, leaving 11 bases between. The CDR3 contains 15 residues. The V gene's germline CDR1 is SGHRS and CDR2 YFSETQ. The CDR3 nucleotides are TGCGCCAGCAGCTTAACAGGGTCCCGCACAGATACGCAGTATTTT. It is translated as CASSLTGSRTDTQYF.

The chain is built from TRBV2 and TRBJ2-1; D gene unclear. V was cut by 2 bases and J by 5 bases, with 16 bases left in between. Germline V gives CDR1 SNHLY, CDR2 FYNNEI. This CDR3 is 16 amino acids long. The CDR3 here is CASSEKRLFWDNEQFF. In DNA, the CDR3 is TGTGCCAGCAGTGAAAAAAGGCTGTTCTGGGACAATGAGCAGTTCTTC.

This clone has only one observation. V usage is TRBV5-1 and J usage is TRBJ2-5; a possible D gene is TRBD2 (5 bases). Trimming left V 2 bases short and J 5 bases short, with 13 bases between. The CDR3 runs to 14 residues. From germline, CDR1 is SGHRS and CDR2 YFSETQ. CDR3 sequence reads: CASSFRGNGETQYF. As DNA, the CDR3 is TGCGCCAGCAGCTTTCGAGGGAATGGGGAGACCCAGTACTTC.

The chain recombines TRBV7-9 with TRBJ2-3; D is ambiguous. Trimming removed 5 bases at V and 5 bases at J, with 8 bases between. The CDR3 spans 12 residues. CDR1 is SEHNR, CDR2 FQNEAQ, per germline (reference sequence). The CDR3 is CASSVAGDTQYF. In DNA form, the CDR3 reads TGTGCCAGCAGCGTCGCCGGAGATACGCAGTATTTT.

This chain uses TRBV7-2 with TRBJ2-3; a weak D match, TRBD2 (5 bases). The ends were cut back, 2 bases at V and 3 bases at J, with 15 bases in the middle. The CDR3 contains 16 residues. Germline V lookup: CDR1 SGHTA, CDR2 FQGNSA. This CDR3 is CASSLLSGILTDTQYF. In nucleotides, the CDR3 is TGTGCCAGCAGCTTATTATCCGGGATCCTAACAGATACGCAGTATTTT.

The chain combines TRBV5-1 with TRBJ2-7, with 9 positions matching TRBD2. V shed 0 bases, J shed 6 bases, and the junction held 7 bases outside the gene matches. The CDR3 runs to 15 residues. Germline CDR1 reads SGHRS; CDR2 reads YFSETQ. Here the CDR3 reads CASSLAATSGTEQYF. CDR3 sequence (DNA): TGCGCCAGCAGCTTGGCGGCGACTAGCGGCACCGAGCAGTACTTC.

The chain is built from TRBV14 and TRBJ1-1; D gene uncertain. This CDR3 comprises 14 residues. Germline V gene lookup returns CDR1 SGHDN and CDR2 FVKESK. Trimming stripped 0 bases from V and 2 bases from J, with 7 bases between. CDR3 in DNA: TGTGCCAGCAGCCAAGAGGGGTTTAACACTGAAGCTTTCTTT. Translated: CASSQEGFNTEAFF.

The J gene is TRBJ2-7, the V gene TRBV7-9; TRBD2 matches 9 bases. The CDR3 totals 17 residues. Trimming at V came to 2 bases and at J to 0 bases, leaving 8 bases not matched to a gene. Germline V gene sequence: CDR1 SEHNR, CDR2 FQNEAQ (reference sequence). The CDR3 here is CASSLHWLAGISYEQYF. The CDR3 region has the DNA TGTGCCAGCAGCTTACATTGGCTAGCGGGGATCTCCTACGAGCAGTACTTC. The full variable domain, rest sourced from reference TRBV7-9 and TRBJ2-7, is DTGVSQNPRHKITKRGQNVTFRCDPISEHNRLYWYRQTLGQGPEFLTYFQNEAQLEKSRLLSDRFSAERPKGSFSTLEIQRTEQGDSAMYLCASSLHWLAGISYEQYFGPGTRLTVT.

This chain's CDR3 is CASSSWDFGYTF. The CDR3 nucleotides are TGTGCCAGCAGCTCATGGGATTTTGGCTACACCTTC. The chain couples TRBV5-4 to TRBJ1-2, with D uncertain. Trimming removed 3 bases from V and 7 bases from J, with 10 bases in between. CDR1 is SGHNT, CDR2 YYREEE, per germline (reference sequence). This CDR3 is 12 amino acids long.

The rearrangement uses TRBV18 and TRBJ2-4; 10 nucleotides line up with TRBD1. The CDR3 is 17 residues long. Germline V gene data show CDR1 as KGHSH and CDR2 as LQKENI. The J segment lost 1 base and the V segment lost 5 bases, leaving 8 bases of the junction unmatched. CDR3 residues: CASSATDRGQAKNIQYF. The CDR3 nucleotides read TGTGCCAGCTCAGCGACCGACAGGGGGCAGGCCAAAAACATTCAGTACTTC.

The rearrangement links TRBV9 to TRBJ1-5, with a possible D match to TRBD1 (6 bases). The CDR3 has 17 residues. Germline CDR1 SGDLS, CDR2 YYNGEE. V gave up 4 bases and J gave up 4 bases, with 21 bases separating them. The CDR3 nucleotides are TGTGCCAGCAGCCCCGGCCGGGGGGGCAGTAGGAATCAGCCCCAGCATTTT. It yields the protein CASSPGRGGSRNQPQHF.

CDR3 amino acids: CASSLWTSGSADTQYF. DNA for the CDR3: TGCGCCAGCAGCCTTTGGACTAGCGGGAGCGCAGATACGCAGTATTTT. V is TRBV5-1 and J is TRBJ2-3; 13 nucleotides agree with TRBD2. Germline CDR1 SGHRS, CDR2 YFSETQ. V dropped 4 bases and J dropped 4; count of bases not matched to a gene: 6. CDR3 length equals 16 residues.

The chain combines TRBV5-6 with TRBJ2-3, with D possibly matching TRBD2 (5 bases). The CDR3 totals 15 residues. Germline CDR1 and CDR2: SGHDT and YYEEEE. The germline V and J ends were trimmed by 2 bases and 2 bases, with 12 bases remaining between them. This CDR3 is CASSFRGWNTDTQYF. DNA of the CDR3: TGTGCCAGCAGCTTTCGCGGGTGGAACACAGATACGCAGTATTTT.